The rows below give T cell receptor beta chains drawn from one sample of a study of cytomegalovirus exposure and HLA in healthy donors. Clones were read by immunoSEQ multiplex PCR, and TCRdb kept only the in-frame ones, dropping some. The sample contains 180,000 or so clones, about 79% of which appear only once. Material: PBMCs. The receptor set was obtained from a woman under 40 in good health and CMV-seropositive. CDR3s include the opening cysteine and the closing phenylalanine or tryptophan. The D gene is left open where the match is weak. Rows give clone size only sometimes, using once, few, many, or a class for an expanded clone.

clone size	V gene	D gene	J gene	CDR3 length	CDR3 protein	CDR3 DNA
NA	TRBV9	TRBD1	TRBJ1-2	17	CASSHNPGTGIAYGYTF	TGTGCCAGCAGCCACAACCCCGGGACAGGTATAGCATATGGCTACACCTTC
once	TRBV27	TRBD1	TRBJ1-1	16	CASSVARSGGVIEAFF	TGTGCCAGCAGTGTGGCGAGGTCAGGGGGCGTAATTGAAGCTTTCTTT
NA	TRBV25-1	NA	TRBJ1-4	16	CASSEYSGPFNEKLFF	TGTGCCAGCAGTGAATACAGCGGGCCGTTTAATGAAAAACTGTTTTTT
NA	TRBV7-9	TRBD1	TRBJ2-1	13	CASSSDRGYEQFF	TGTGCCAGCAGCTCGGACAGGGGCTATGAGCAGTTCTTC
NA	TRBV6-6	NA	TRBJ1-5	16	CASSYSTGVGNQPQHF	TGTGCCAGCAGTTACTCGACGGGGGTTGGTAATCAGCCCCAGCATTTT
NA	TRBV28	TRBD1	TRBJ2-7	15	CASSSFPDRGYEQYF	TGTGCCAGCAGTTCATTCCCGGACAGGGGGTACGAGCAGTACTTC
NA	TRBV7-8	NA	TRBJ2-7	13	CASSLQLLSEQYF	TGTGCCAGCAGCTTACAACTCTTGAGCGAGCAGTACTTC
once	TRBV9	NA	TRBJ2-7	13	CASSVGGEYEQYF	TGTGCCAGCAGCGTAGGAGGAGAGTACGAGCAGTACTTC
NA	TRBV27	NA	TRBJ2-3	13	CASSFTSVDTQYF	TGTGCCAGCAGTTTTACGTCAGTCGATACGCAGTATTTT
NA	TRBV5-1	NA	TRBJ2-2	12	CASSLGRGELFF	TGCGCCAGCAGCTTGGGCAGGGGGGAGCTGTTTTTT
NA	TRBV30	NA	TRBJ2-1	14	CAWSGLSLYNEQFF	TGTGCCTGGAGCGGACTGAGTTTATACAATGAGCAGTTCTTC
NA	TRBV6-5	TRBD1	TRBJ2-7	12	CASSGQAYEQYF	TGTGCCAGCTCCGGACAGGCCTACGAGCAGTACTTC
NA	TRBV9	NA	TRBJ1-5	13	CASSLSGDQPQHF	TGTGCCAGCAGCCTGAGCGGGGATCAGCCCCAGCATTTT
NA	TRBV4-2	NA	TRBJ1-5	14	CASSQDGGNQPQHF	TGTGCCAGCAGCCAAGATGGAGGAAATCAGCCCCAGCATTTT
NA	TRBV2	NA	TRBJ2-7	15	CASSEAAGGPYEQYF	TGTGCCAGCAGTGAAGCCGCCGGTGGGCCCTACGAGCAGTACTTC
NA	TRBV27	TRBD1	TRBJ1-2	16	CASTPSRDRVGYGYTF	TGTGCCAGCACCCCCTCCCGGGACAGGGTGGGTTATGGCTACACCTTC
NA	TRBV4-2	TRBD1	TRBJ1-1	15	CASSPTDRGNTEAFF	TGTGCCAGCTCCCCTACGGACAGGGGGAACACTGAAGCTTTCTTT
NA	TRBV6-6	NA	TRBJ1-3	15	CASTPGGISGNTIYF	TGTGCCAGCACACCGGGGGGCATCTCTGGAAACACCATATATTTT